A selection of T cell receptor beta chains follows, all from one sample in a study of OX40 agonist ivuxolimab in advanced cancers. The protocol was immunoSEQ multiplex PCR, while the TCRdb copy is restricted to in-frame clones and leaves out a portion. This repertoire shows about 86,000 clones, less than 95% found once; its top ten account for roughly 9.3%. Sequenced here: CD4+ or CD8+ T cells sorted from blood, sampled in a trial of the OX40 agonist ivuxolimab. Every receptor here comes from an adult with an advanced solid tumor such as melanoma, head and neck, liver or kidney cancer. The CDR3 runs from the conserved cysteine through the conserved F or W.

TRBJ2-1 TRBV7-9 CASSGRDWHNEQFF
TRBJ2-5 TRBV7-9 CASSLGTQETQYF
TRBJ1-1 TRBV25-1 CASSEDRGLNTEAFF
TRBJ2-7 TRBV10-1 CASSTPRQTVYEQYF
TRBJ2-7 TRBV11-1 CASSGRQGVTYEQYF
TRBJ2-1 TRBV7-9 CASSVPLAGLYNEQFF
NA TRBV11-3 CASSLDRERPPRGEQYF
TRBJ2-3 TRBV30 CAWSEGLGTDTQYF
TRBJ2-5 TRBV5-1 CASSWSRSEETQYF
TRBJ2-1 TRBV4-1 CASSQDLRPGQFF
TRBJ2-2 TRBV27 CASSLGPDGGSGELFF
TRBJ1-2 TRBV28 CASSLERDRGPVHYGYTF
TRBJ2-7 TRBV27 CASSPPQGQGDYEQYF
TRBJ2-1 TRBV30 CAWSAPGLAGSDEQFF
TRBJ2-3 TRBV5-4 CASSLRTEKTTDTQYF
TRBJ2-7 TRBV29-1 CSVDLGAGEQYF
TRBJ1-3 TRBV25-1 CASSGELFSGNTIYF
TRBJ2-7 TRBV11-2 CASSLDRASGYEQYF
TRBJ1-3 TRBV7-2 CASSLGGADYGNTIYF
TRBJ2-1 TRBV19 CASSTVGRSLKQFF
TRBJ2-1 TRBV15 CATSPRGPYNEQFF
TRBJ1-1 TRBV7-9 CASSLVLQREAFF
TRBJ2-5 TRBV6-1 CASSEAGRLQGPETQYF
TRBJ2-7 TRBV27 CASSSPGHGHEQYF
TRBJ2-2 TRBV30 CAWSVGLTNTGELFF
TRBJ2-3 TRBV27 CASSLSRSGFSSTDTQYF
TRBJ2-7 TRBV18 CASSPYPSDTYEQYF
TRBJ2-1 TRBV12-5 CASLASGNYNEQFF
TRBJ2-3 TRBV9 CASSEGTLITDTQYF
TRBJ1-4 TRBV16 CASSQANRGPREKLFF
TRBJ2-5 TRBV28 CASSRGPRGRETQYF
TRBJ1-3 TRBV11-3 CASSQVSGNTIYF
TRBJ2-2 TRBV4-1 CASSQDHGAGELFF
TRBJ1-4 TRBV7-9 CASSFAQGLDLEKLFF
TRBJ2-1 TRBV28 CASSNRGGGSSYNEQFF
TRBJ1-5 TRBV19 CASRDRGRNQPQHF
TRBJ2-1 TRBV6-6 CASSYVVYNEQFF
TRBJ2-3 TRBV6-5 CASSSGQGIDTQYF
TRBJ2-1 TRBV6-6 CASRPTGFNEQFF
TRBJ2-3 TRBV12-5 CASGLTPLADTDTQYF
TRBJ2-5 TRBV14 CASSLRGSQVGETQYF
TRBJ1-1 TRBV29-1 CSGDGLSNTEAFF
TRBJ1-1 TRBV27 CASSPRQDFAEAFF
TRBJ2-5 TRBV27 CASSFGYGQGQETQYF
TRBJ2-1 TRBV7-2 CASSLVLGGGGEQFF
TRBJ2-7 TRBV27 CASTQTGGSYEQYF
TRBJ1-1 TRBV5-1 CASSLVWDAGTEAFF
TRBJ2-1 TRBV7-2 CASSPFGETRYEQFF
TRBJ1-2 TRBV18 CASSPLPEDYGYTF
TRBJ2-7 TRBV10-2 CASSDLYEQYF
TRBJ2-3 TRBV7-9 CASSRGRESTDTQYF
TRBJ2-3 TRBV12-5 CASGDTDTQYF
TRBJ2-7 TRBV30 CAWSVGGYEQYF
TRBJ1-4 TRBV15 CATSRSLTGATNEKLFF